This T cell receptor beta chain was sequenced during a study of T cells in Graves' hyperthyroidism and ophthalmopathy. This clonotype came up once. Graves' hyperthyroidism was deemed stable absent ophthalmopathy progression within 18 months. Those with hyperthyroidism were 18 to 65 years old, newly diagnosed, and ill for under 2 months. TCR beta CDR3 sequences were amplified from RNA transcripts. HTBI primers drove first-round RT-PCR of the TCR CDR3. TCRdb itself ran the multiplex PCR reads through MiXCR, one entry per CDR3 protein. The top ten hold 8% to 8.5% of the sample, which has hundreds of thousands of distinct CDR3 sequences, around 45% seen once. Germline loops: CDR1 MGHDK, CDR2 SYGVNS. The CDR3 has 19 amino acids. The junction had 16 bases not matched to a gene; V was cut back by 3 bases and J by 3 bases.

The specimen was peripheral blood or thyroid tissue (not recorded which). This chain uses TRBV25-1 with TRBJ1-2; 10 positions agree with TRBD1. This TCR was sampled from a young woman with Graves' hyperthyroidism. Here the CDR3 reads CASSDPRTGGKGYYYGYTF. The CDR3 DNA is TGTGCCAGCAGTGACCCCCGGACAGGGGGAAAAGGGTACTACTATGGCTACACCTTC.